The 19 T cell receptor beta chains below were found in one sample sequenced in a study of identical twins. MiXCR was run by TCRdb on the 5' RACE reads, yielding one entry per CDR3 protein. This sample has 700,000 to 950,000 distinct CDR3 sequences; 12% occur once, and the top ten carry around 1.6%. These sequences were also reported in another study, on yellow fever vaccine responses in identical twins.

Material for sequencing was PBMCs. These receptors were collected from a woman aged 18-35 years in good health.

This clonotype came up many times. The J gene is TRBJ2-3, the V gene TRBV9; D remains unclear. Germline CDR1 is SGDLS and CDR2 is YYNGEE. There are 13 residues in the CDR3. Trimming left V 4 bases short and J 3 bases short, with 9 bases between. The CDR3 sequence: CASSPEGTDTQYF. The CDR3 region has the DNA TGTGCCAGCAGCCCCGAAGGAACAGATACGCAGTATTTT.

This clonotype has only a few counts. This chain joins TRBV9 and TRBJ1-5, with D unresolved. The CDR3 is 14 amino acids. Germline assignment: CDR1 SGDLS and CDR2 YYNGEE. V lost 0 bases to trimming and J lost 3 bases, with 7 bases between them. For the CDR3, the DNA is TGTGCCAGCAGCGTAGGAGTGATCAATCAGCCCCAGCATTTT. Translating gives CASSVGVINQPQHF.

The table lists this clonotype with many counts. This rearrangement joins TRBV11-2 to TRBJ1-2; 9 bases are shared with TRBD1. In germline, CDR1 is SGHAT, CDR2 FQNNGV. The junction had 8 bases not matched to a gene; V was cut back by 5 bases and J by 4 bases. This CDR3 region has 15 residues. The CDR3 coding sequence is TGTGCCAGCAGCCTGTCCGAGACAGGGGGCTATGGCTACACCTTC. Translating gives CASSLSETGGYGYTF. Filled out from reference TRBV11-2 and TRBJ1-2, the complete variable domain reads EAGVAQSPRYKIIEKRQSVAFWCNPISGHATLYWYQQILGQGPKLLIQFQNNGVVDDSQLPKDRFSAERLKGVDSTLKIQPAKLEDSAVYLCASSLSETGGYGYTFGSGTRLTVV.

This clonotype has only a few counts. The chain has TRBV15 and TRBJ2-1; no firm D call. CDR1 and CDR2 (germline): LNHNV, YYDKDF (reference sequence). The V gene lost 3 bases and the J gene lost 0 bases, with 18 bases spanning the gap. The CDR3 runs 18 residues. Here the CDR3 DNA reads TGTGCCACCAGCAGGTTTACTCTGGCAGCCGGCTCCTACAATGAGCAGTTCTTC. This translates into CATSRFTLAAGSYNEQFF.

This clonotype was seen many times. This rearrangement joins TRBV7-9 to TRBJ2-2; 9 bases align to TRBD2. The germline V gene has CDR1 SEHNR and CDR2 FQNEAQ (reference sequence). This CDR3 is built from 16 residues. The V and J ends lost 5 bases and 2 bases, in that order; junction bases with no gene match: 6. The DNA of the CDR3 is TGTGCCAGCAGCGCTCTAGCGGGAAGCAACACCGGGGAGCTGTTTTTT. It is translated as CASSALAGSNTGELFF.

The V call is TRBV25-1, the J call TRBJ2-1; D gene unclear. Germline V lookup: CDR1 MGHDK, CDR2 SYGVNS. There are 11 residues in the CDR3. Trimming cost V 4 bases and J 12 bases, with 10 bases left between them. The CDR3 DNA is TGTGCCAGCAGTGTTAACCTGGGGCAGTTCTTC. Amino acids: CASSVNLGQFF.

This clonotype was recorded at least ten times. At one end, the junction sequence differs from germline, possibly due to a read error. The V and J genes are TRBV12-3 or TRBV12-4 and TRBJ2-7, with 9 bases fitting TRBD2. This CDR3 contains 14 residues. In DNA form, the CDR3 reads TGTGCCAGCAGTCTAGCGGGACCCCTCCACGAGCAGTACTTC. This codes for CASSLAGPLHEQYF.

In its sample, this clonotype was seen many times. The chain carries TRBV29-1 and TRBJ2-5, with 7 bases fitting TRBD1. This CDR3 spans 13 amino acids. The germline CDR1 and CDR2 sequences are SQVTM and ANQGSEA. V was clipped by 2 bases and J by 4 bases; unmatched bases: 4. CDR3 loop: CSVETNRGETQYF. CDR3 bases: TGCAGCGTTGAAACGAACAGGGGAGAGACCCAGTACTTC.

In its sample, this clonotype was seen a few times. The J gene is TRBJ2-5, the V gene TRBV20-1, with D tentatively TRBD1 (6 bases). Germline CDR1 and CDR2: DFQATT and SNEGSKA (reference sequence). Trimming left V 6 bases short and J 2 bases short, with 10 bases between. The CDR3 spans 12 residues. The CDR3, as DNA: TGCAGTGCACAGGGTCGGCAAGAGACCCAGTACTTC. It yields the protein CSAQGRQETQYF.

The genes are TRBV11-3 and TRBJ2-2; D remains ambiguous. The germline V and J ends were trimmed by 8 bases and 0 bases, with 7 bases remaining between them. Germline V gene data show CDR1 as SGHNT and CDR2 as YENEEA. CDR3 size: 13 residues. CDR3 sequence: CASQAANTGELFF. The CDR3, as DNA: TGTGCCAGCCAGGCCGCGAACACCGGGGAGCTGTTTTTT. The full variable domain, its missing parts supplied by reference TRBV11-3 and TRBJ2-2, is EAGVVQSPRYKIIEKKQPVAFWCNPISGHNTLYWYLQNLGQGPELLIRYENEEAVDDSQLPKDRFSAERLKGVDSTLKIQPAELGDSAVYLCASQAANTGELFFGEGSRLTVL.

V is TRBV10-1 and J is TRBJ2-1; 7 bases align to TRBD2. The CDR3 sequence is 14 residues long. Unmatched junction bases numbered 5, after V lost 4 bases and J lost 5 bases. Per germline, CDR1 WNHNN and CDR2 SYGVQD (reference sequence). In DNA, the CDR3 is TGCGCCAGCAGTGCGCATACTAGCGACAATGAGCAGTTCTTC. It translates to CASSAHTSDNEQFF.

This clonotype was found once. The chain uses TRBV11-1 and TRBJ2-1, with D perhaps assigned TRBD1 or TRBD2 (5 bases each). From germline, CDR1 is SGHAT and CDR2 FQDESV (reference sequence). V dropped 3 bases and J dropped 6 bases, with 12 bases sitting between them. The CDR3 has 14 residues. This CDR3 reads CASSLGTLPNEQFF. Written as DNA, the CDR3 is TGTGCCAGCAGCTTGGGGACCCTCCCCAATGAGCAGTTCTTC. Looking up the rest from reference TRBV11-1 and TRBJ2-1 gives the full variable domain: EAEVAQSPRYKITEKSQAVAFWCDPISGHATLYWYRQILGQGPELLVQFQDESVVDDSQLPKDRFSAERLKGVDSTLKIQPAELGDSAMYLCASSLGTLPNEQFFGPGTRLTVL.

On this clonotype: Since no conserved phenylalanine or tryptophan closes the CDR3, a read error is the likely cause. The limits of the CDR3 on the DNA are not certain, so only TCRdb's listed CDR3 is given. This chain's CDR3 is CASSEIPVSI. The V gene is TRBV2, the J gene TRBJ2-1; TRBD1 reflects the table's D call only, with no check against the DNA. The CDR3 region is 10 residues in length, termini included. Germline V gene data show CDR1 as SNHLY and CDR2 as FYNNEI.

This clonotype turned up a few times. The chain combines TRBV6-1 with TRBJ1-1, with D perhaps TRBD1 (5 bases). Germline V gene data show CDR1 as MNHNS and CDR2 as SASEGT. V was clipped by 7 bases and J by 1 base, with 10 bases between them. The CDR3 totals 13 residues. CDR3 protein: CASTRGRNTEAFF. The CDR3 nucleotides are TGTGCCAGCACGAGGGGACGGAACACTGAAGCTTTCTTT.

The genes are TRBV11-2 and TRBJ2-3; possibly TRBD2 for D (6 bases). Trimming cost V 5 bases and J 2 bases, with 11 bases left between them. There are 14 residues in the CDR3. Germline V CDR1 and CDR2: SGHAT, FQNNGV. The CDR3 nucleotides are TGTGCCAGCAGCCGGGACTGGTTCACAGATACGCAGTATTTT. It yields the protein CASSRDWFTDTQYF.

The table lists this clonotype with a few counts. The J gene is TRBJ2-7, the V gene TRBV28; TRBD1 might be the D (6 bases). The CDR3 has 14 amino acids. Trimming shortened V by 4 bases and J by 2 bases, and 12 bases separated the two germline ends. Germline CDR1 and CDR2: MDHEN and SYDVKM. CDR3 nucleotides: TGTGCCAGCAGTTCCTCGGGGACAACCTACGAGCAGTACTTC. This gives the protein CASSSSGTTYEQYF.

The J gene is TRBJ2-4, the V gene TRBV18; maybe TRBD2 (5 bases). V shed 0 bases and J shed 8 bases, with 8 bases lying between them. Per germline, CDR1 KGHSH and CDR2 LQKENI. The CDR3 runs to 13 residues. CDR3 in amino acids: CASSPPSGYIQYF. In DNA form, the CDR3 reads TGTGCCAGCTCACCACCTTCGGGGTACATTCAGTACTTC.

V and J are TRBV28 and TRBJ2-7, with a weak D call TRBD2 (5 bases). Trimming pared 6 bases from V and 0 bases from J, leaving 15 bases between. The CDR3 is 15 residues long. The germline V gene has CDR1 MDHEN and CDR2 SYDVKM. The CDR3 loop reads CASSPPEGLSYEQYF. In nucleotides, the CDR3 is TGTGCCAGCAGCCCCCCGGAAGGACTCTCCTACGAGCAGTACTTC. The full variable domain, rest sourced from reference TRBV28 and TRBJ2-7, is DVKVTQSSRYLVKRTGEKVFLECVQDMDHENMFWYRQDPGLGLRLIYFSYDVKMKEKGDIPEGYSVSREKKERFSLILESASTNQTSMYLCASSPPEGLSYEQYFGPGTRLTVT.

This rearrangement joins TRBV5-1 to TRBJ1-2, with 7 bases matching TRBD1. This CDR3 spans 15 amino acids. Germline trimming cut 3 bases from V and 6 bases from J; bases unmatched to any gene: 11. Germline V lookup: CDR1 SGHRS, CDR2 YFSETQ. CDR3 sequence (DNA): TGCGCCAGCAGCTCAACCGGGACAGAGGCTCATGGCTACACCTTC. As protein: CASSSTGTEAHGYTF.